Presented here are 16 T cell receptor beta chains from one specimen sequenced in a study of T-cell memory formation after mild COVID-19. TCRdb reprocessed the 5' RACE reads with MiXCR, giving one entry per CDR3 protein. Of about 350,000 distinct CDR3 sequences in the sample, 20% to 25% were seen once. What was sequenced was PBMCs or a T cell subset sorted from them (not recorded which). The receptors shown here come from a young man who had mild COVID-19 (a few samples of this study predate the infection). Cell type and time point are not known.

The DNA of the CDR3 is TGTGCCAGCAGCTCTAGGACAGGCGAGAACACCGGGGAGCTGTTTTTT. Translating gives CASSSRTGENTGELFF. The chain uses TRBV7-9 and TRBJ2-2, with TRBD1 matching over 7 bases. Trimming removed 4 bases from V and 1 base from J; junction bases left unmatched: 6. Germline CDR1 and CDR2: SEHNR and FQNEAQ (reference sequence). CDR3 size: 16 residues.

This clonotype occurred a few times. The chain combines TRBV7-2 with TRBJ2-1, with 8 bases matching TRBD2. The CDR3 has 14 residues. The trim removed 5 bases at V and 6 bases at J, leaving 6 bases unmatched. In germline, CDR1 is SGHTA, CDR2 FQGNSA. CDR3 coding DNA: TGTGCCAGCAGCCCCACGGGGGGGATCAATGAGCAGTTCTTC. Translated, it gives CASSPTGGINEQFF.

In its sample, this clonotype was seen a few times. This CDR3 is CASSLVLGGNEQYF. CDR3 DNA: TGTGCCAGCAGCTTAGTTTTAGGGGGCAACGAGCAGTACTTC. The genes are TRBV7-8 and TRBJ2-7; TRBD1 agrees at 7 bases. This CDR3 comprises 14 residues. Germline V lookup: CDR1 SGHVS, CDR2 FQNEAQ. J lost 5 bases, V lost 1 base, and 5 bases had no gene match. Full variable domain (outside the CDR3, taken from reference TRBV7-8 and TRBJ2-7): GAGVSQSPRYKVAKRGQDVALRCDPISGHVSLFWYQQALGQGPEFLTYFQNEAQLDKSGLPSDRFFAERPEGSVSTLKIQRTQQEDSAVYLCASSLVLGGNEQYFGPGTRLTVT.

This clonotype appeared a few times. The CDR3 spells CASSLGQALRNTEAFF. As DNA, the CDR3 is TGCGCCAGCAGCTTGGGACAGGCTCTACGGAACACTGAAGCTTTCTTT. This sequence joins TRBV5-1 and TRBJ1-1, with a tentative D call TRBD1 (6 bases). V gave up 0 bases and J gave up 1 base, with 13 bases separating them. Germline V gene lookup returns CDR1 SGHRS and CDR2 YFSETQ. This CDR3 region has 16 residues.

At least ten counts were recorded for this clonotype. The gene calls are TRBV5-1 and TRBJ2-2; TRBD1 aligns across 8 bases. Per the germline V gene, CDR1 is SGHRS and CDR2 is YFSETQ. The J segment lost 7 bases and the V segment lost 5 bases, leaving 7 bases of the junction unmatched. The CDR3 runs 14 residues. This CDR3 reads CASSSRGPDGELFF. CDR3 DNA sequence: TGCGCCAGCAGTTCCAGGGGGCCGGACGGGGAGCTGTTTTTT.

This clonotype was found a few times. V is TRBV2 and J is TRBJ1-1, with 7 bases fitting TRBD1. CDR1 is SNHLY, CDR2 FYNNEI, per germline. Trimming removed 7 bases from V and 4 bases from J; junction bases left unmatched: 6. The CDR3 runs 13 residues. In DNA form, the CDR3 reads TGTGCCAGCACCACAGGGGCCGGCACTGAAGCTTTCTTT. This sequence encodes CASTTGAGTEAFF.

A few counts support this clonotype. This chain connects TRBV5-1 to TRBJ2-5; D possibly corresponds to TRBD1 (5 bases). CDR3 length: 14 amino acids. Germline CDR1 and CDR2: SGHRS and YFSETQ. Trimming took off 8 bases at V and 0 bases at J, with 14 bases between the two ends. In nucleotides, the CDR3 is TGCGCCAGTCGACCCGGACACTACCAAGAGACCCAGTACTTC. The encoded protein is CASRPGHYQETQYF.

The gene calls are TRBV2 and TRBJ2-2, with TRBD1 as a possible D gene (5 bases). In germline, CDR1 is SNHLY, CDR2 FYNNEI. This CDR3 is built from 14 residues. Trimming removed 11 bases at V and 0 bases at J, with 13 bases between. The DNA for the CDR3 is TGTGCCGGCCAAGGGGTAGCGAACACCGGGGAGCTGTTTTTT. It translates to CAGQGVANTGELFF.

The chain couples TRBV6-2 or TRBV6-3 to TRBJ2-5; 7 positions agree with TRBD2. Germline CDR1 is MNHEY and CDR2 is SVGEGT. V lost 2 bases and J lost 4; bases outside the gene matches: 16. The length of the CDR3 is 18 residues. The DNA for the CDR3 is TGTGCCAGCAGTTACGGTCGGGGTAGCGGGTCGGGTAGAGAGACCCAGTACTTC. Translating gives CASSYGRGSGSGRETQYF.

This clonotype was seen many times. The genes are TRBV5-1 and TRBJ1-2, with a possible D match to TRBD1 (5 bases). Germline assignment: CDR1 SGHRS and CDR2 YFSETQ. This CDR3 comprises 14 residues. With 2 bases removed from V and 6 bases from J, the gap between germline ends came to 14 bases. The CDR3 DNA reads TGCGCCAGCAGCTTCCAGGGAACTGAGAATGGCTACACCTTC. It translates to CASSFQGTENGYTF.

The gene calls are TRBV10-2 and TRBJ2-7, with a weak D call TRBD2 (6 bases). Germline assignment: CDR1 WSHSY and CDR2 SAAADI. CDR3 length: 15 amino acids. V dropped 7 bases and J dropped 3 bases, with 19 bases sitting between them. The CDR3 is CASTLPGGKSYEQYF. CDR3 coding DNA: TGCGCCAGCACCCTTCCCGGGGGTAAGAGCTACGAGCAGTACTTC.

In DNA, the CDR3 is TGTGCCAGCTCACCACTAGAATCTGGAAACACCATATATTTT. Encoded protein: CASSPLESGNTIYF. The chain couples TRBV18 to TRBJ1-3; no firm D call. Germline-derived CDR1 and CDR2 are KGHSH and LQKENI. V was pared by 1 base and J by 1 base, with 5 bases between. The CDR3 contains 14 residues.

The gene calls are TRBV4-1 and TRBJ1-5; TRBD1 agrees at 10 bases. Germline V lookup: CDR1 MGHRA, CDR2 YSYEKL. The CDR3 loop spans 15 amino acids. J gave up 7 bases and V 5 bases, and 8 bases lay outside the gene matches. The DNA for the CDR3 is TGCGCCAGCAGCGAAGGGACAGGGGTGCAGCAGCCCCAGCATTTT. Translating it yields CASSEGTGVQQPQHF.

This clonotype was picked up a small number of times. The CDR3 region is CSGWGQETQYF. The CDR3 DNA reads as TGCAGTGGTTGGGGACAAGAGACCCAGTACTTC. V is TRBV20-1 and J is TRBJ2-5; D uncertain. The V gene's germline CDR1 is DFQATT and CDR2 SNEGSKA (reference sequence). The length of the CDR3 is 11 residues. V lost 7 bases and J 2 bases, leaving 8 bases between the germline ends.

This chain uses TRBV15 with TRBJ1-3; no clear D gene. This CDR3 has 15 residues. The V end lost 1 base, the J end lost 3 bases, and 10 bases lay between the germline ends. Germline CDR1 is LNHNV and CDR2 is YYDKDF (reference sequence). CDR3 bases: TGTGCCACCAGCAGAGTTCAAGACGTTGGAAACACCATATATTTT. It translates to CATSRVQDVGNTIYF.

The gene calls are TRBV4-3 and TRBJ2-7; possibly TRBD1 or TRBD2 for D (5 bases each). Trimming pared 0 bases from V and 2 bases from J, leaving 11 bases between. The CDR3 spans 15 residues. CDR1 is LGHNA, CDR2 YSLEER, per germline. The CDR3 nucleotides read TGCGCCAGCAGCCAAGATCCGGGACGGGCCTACGAGCAGTACTTC. It codes for CASSQDPGRAYEQYF.